This entry lists 2 T cell receptor beta chains sequenced from one sample in a study of blood T cell repertoires in COVID-19. Using immunoSEQ multiplex PCR, the repertoire was profiled, and TCRdb retains in-frame clones only, with some absent. The profile covers tens of thousands of clones, with about nine tenths appearing a single time and over 11% taken by the ten largest. Sequenced: peripheral blood. Every receptor here comes from a human donor with active COVID-19. The donor label of this sample is uncertain.

The chain carries TRBV6-5 and TRBJ1-4; D gene ambiguous. Germline-derived CDR1 and CDR2 are MNHEY and SVGAGI. The CDR3 is made up of 16 amino acids. V lost 0 bases to trimming and J lost 1 base, with 9 bases between them. This CDR3 is CASSYSMAETNEKLFF. Here the CDR3 DNA reads TGTGCCAGCAGTTACTCGATGGCGGAAACTAATGAAAAACTGTTTTTT.

The chain employs TRBV29-1 and TRBJ2-1, with unresolved D. The V gene lost 4 bases and the J gene lost 9 bases, with 13 bases spanning the gap. Germline V gives CDR1 SQVTM, CDR2 ANQGSEA. The length of the CDR3 is 12 residues. The CDR3 spells CSVAAEWSEQFF. CDR3 DNA: TGCAGCGTTGCTGCGGAGTGGAGTGAGCAGTTCTTC.